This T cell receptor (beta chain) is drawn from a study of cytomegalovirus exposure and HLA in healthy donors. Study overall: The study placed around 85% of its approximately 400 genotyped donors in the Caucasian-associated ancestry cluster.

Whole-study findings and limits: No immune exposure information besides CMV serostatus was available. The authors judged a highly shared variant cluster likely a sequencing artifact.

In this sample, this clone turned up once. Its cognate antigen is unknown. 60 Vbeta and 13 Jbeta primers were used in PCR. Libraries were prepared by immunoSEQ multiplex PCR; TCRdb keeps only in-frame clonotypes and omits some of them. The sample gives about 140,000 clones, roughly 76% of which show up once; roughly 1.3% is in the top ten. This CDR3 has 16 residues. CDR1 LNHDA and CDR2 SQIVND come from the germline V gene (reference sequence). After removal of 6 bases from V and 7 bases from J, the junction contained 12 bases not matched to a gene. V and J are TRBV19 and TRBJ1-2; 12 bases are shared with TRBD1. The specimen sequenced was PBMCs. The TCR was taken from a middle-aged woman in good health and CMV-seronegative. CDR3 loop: CASRRPRDRGLRGYTF. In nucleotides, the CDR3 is TGTGCCAGTAGACGCCCTCGGGACAGGGGGCTACGTGGCTACACCTTC.